This T cell receptor (beta chain) came from a study of blood T cell repertoires in COVID-19. The CDR3 spans 15 residues. Germline V gives CDR1 LNHDA, CDR2 SQIVND (reference sequence). The V gene end was trimmed by 1 base and the J gene end by 6 bases; junction bases not matched to a gene: 5. The table came from immunoSEQ multiplex PCR; TCRdb's copy has only in-frame clones and leaves some out. The sample yields under 200,000 clones, more than 75% seen once. V and J are TRBV19 and TRBJ2-2, with 7 bases identical to TRBD1. Sequencing used PBMCs or T cells enriched from blood (not recorded which). This clonotype originated in a woman aged 50 to 60 who had recovered from COVID-19. CDR3 sequence: CASSIVRQGAGELFF. CDR3 bases: TGTGCCAGTAGTATAGTCAGGCAGGGGGCCGGGGAGCTGTTTTTT.